Shown below are 25 T cell receptor beta chains from a single sample sequenced in a study of control samples from healthy donors and cancer patients. Repertoires were generated with immunoSEQ multiplex PCR, while TCRdb's copy carries only in-frame clones and drops some. This table holds 52,000 or so clones, less than 95% found once. Sequenced: blood. The receptors originated from a man aged 25 to 40 in good health.

The J gene is TRBJ2-7, the V gene TRBV11-2; D is possibly TRBD1 (6 bases). Germline V gene lookup returns CDR1 SGHAT and CDR2 FQNNGV. The CDR3 has 14 amino acids. Trimming shortened V by 5 bases and J by 6 bases, and 17 bases separated the two germline ends. The CDR3 coding sequence is TGTGCCAGCAGCCTCTCTAACACAGGGCTCGAGCAGTACTTC. Translation: CASSLSNTGLEQYF.

J is TRBJ2-1 and V is TRBV19, with a tentative D call TRBD2 (5 bases). This CDR3 comprises 14 residues. V lost 6 bases to trimming and J lost 3 bases, with 12 bases between them. Per germline, CDR1 LNHDA and CDR2 SQIVND (reference sequence). The CDR3 protein is CASSRGSDYNEQFF. Written as DNA, the CDR3 is TGTGCCAGTAGCCGGGGTAGCGACTACAATGAGCAGTTCTTC. Looking up the rest from reference TRBV19 and TRBJ2-1 gives the full variable domain: DGGITQSPKYLFRKEGQNVTLSCEQNLNHDAMYWYRQDPGQGLRLIYYSQIVNDFQKGDIAEGYSVSREKKESFPLTVTSAQKNPTAFYLCASSRGSDYNEQFFGPGTRLTVL.

This clone appeared a few times. The gene calls are TRBV5-1 and TRBJ1-2; 9 nucleotides line up with TRBD1. Germline V gene data show CDR1 as SGHRS and CDR2 as YFSETQ. This CDR3 spans 13 amino acids. V lost 5 bases to trimming and J lost 4 bases; unmatched junction nucleotides: 3. In DNA form, the CDR3 reads TGCGCCAGCAGGAGGACAGGGGTCTATGGCTACACCTTC. Protein product: CASRRTGVYGYTF.

In DNA, the CDR3 is TGTGCCAGCAGCTTGGGGGTAACCGGGACAGGGGAAGGAAAACTGTTTTTT. Its protein product is CASSLGVTGTGEGKLFF. The V gene is TRBV5-4, the J gene TRBJ1-4, with 10 bases identical to TRBD1. J lost 10 bases, V lost 0 bases, and 12 bases had no gene match. There are 17 residues in the CDR3. Germline V gives CDR1 SGHNT, CDR2 YYREEE (reference sequence).

The chain has TRBV6-6 and TRBJ1-1; TRBD1 agrees at 9 bases. Germline values: CDR1 MNHNY, CDR2 SVGAGI (reference sequence). The CDR3 sequence is 15 residues long. With V trimmed by 6 bases and J by 5 bases, 10 bases remained unmatched. The DNA for the CDR3 is TGTGCCAGCAGCCCGGGACAGGGAGGGGGAACTGAAGCTTTCTTT. It codes for CASSPGQGGGTEAFF.

The genes are TRBV12-3 or TRBV12-4 and TRBJ1-1, with a possible D match to TRBD1 (6 bases). The germline V and J ends were trimmed by 0 bases and 11 bases, with 10 bases remaining between them. There are 12 residues in the CDR3. In nucleotides, the CDR3 is TGTGCCAGCAGTTTAGCGCGGGGGGCTGCTTTCTTT. It translates to CASSLARGAAFF.

The chain uses TRBV18 and TRBJ1-3; TRBD1 aligns across 8 bases. The V gene end was trimmed by 3 bases and the J gene end by 0 bases; junction bases not matched to a gene: 4. Germline lookup yields CDR1 KGHSH and CDR2 LQKENI. This CDR3 is 16 amino acids long. The CDR3 region has the DNA TGTGCCAGCTCACCTTCAACAGGGGGCTCTGGAAACACCATATATTTT. Protein sequence: CASSPSTGGSGNTIYF.

This clone was counted only a few times. The rearrangement uses TRBV6-4 and TRBJ2-1; TRBD2 matches at 14 bases. Germline V lookup: CDR1 MRHNA, CDR2 SNTAGT. V dropped 0 bases and J dropped 9; count of bases not matched to a gene: 1. The CDR3 contains 15 residues. The CDR3 coding sequence is TGTGCCAGCAGTGACTCGACTAGCGGGGGGGCTGAGCAGTTCTTC. Residues: CASSDSTSGGAEQFF.

In its sample, this clone was seen once. This sequence joins TRBV27 and TRBJ2-7; 14 bases are a match to TRBD2. The CDR3 contains 17 residues. Losses at the gene ends were 4 bases for V and 1 base for J; bases not matched to a gene: 6. CDR1 is MNHEY, CDR2 SMNVEV, per germline (reference sequence). This chain's CDR3 is CASSSGTSGSVSYEQYF. CDR3 nucleotide sequence: TGTGCCAGCAGTTCCGGGACTAGCGGGAGTGTATCCTACGAGCAGTACTTC.

This chain joins TRBV19 and TRBJ2-2; D possibly uses TRBD1 or TRBD2 (5 bases each). The ends were cut back, 6 bases at V and 0 bases at J, with 8 bases in the middle. This CDR3 comprises 14 residues. Germline lookup yields CDR1 LNHDA and CDR2 SQIVND (reference sequence). CDR3 sequence (DNA): TGTGCCAGTAGGAAGGGACCGAACACCGGGGAGCTGTTTTTT. Translation gives CASRKGPNTGELFF.

This CDR3 is CASSRRQDGGYTF. In nucleotides, the CDR3 is TGTGCCAGCAGCAGAAGACAGGACGGGGGCTACACCTTC. The chain joins TRBV7-9 to TRBJ1-2, with a tentative D call TRBD1 (6 bases). Germline values: CDR1 SEHNR, CDR2 FQNEAQ (reference sequence). Trimming removed 5 bases from V and 8 bases from J, with 15 bases in between. The CDR3 is 13 residues long.

The genes are TRBV15 and TRBJ1-1, with TRBD1 as a possible D gene (6 bases). Germline V gene lookup returns CDR1 LNHNV and CDR2 YYDKDF (reference sequence). The CDR3 contains 16 residues. Trimming left V 0 bases short and J 6 bases short, with 17 bases between. CDR3 loop: CATSRDIGGNGAEAFF. CDR3 in DNA: TGTGCCACCAGCAGAGATATAGGGGGAAACGGGGCTGAAGCTTTCTTT.

This clone was seen a single time. The chain combines TRBV6-1 with TRBJ1-1; the D gene is possibly TRBD1 (5 bases). Germline V CDR1 and CDR2: MNHNS, SASEGT. The germline V and J ends were trimmed by 1 base and 1 base, with 13 bases remaining between them. The CDR3 has 16 residues. The CDR3 here is CASSEGGAPWNTEAFF. The CDR3 coding sequence is TGTGCCAGCAGTGAAGGTGGGGCCCCCTGGAACACTGAAGCTTTCTTT.

V is TRBV4-1 and J is TRBJ1-5; D gene ambiguous. V lost 2 bases and J 4 bases, leaving 6 bases between the germline ends. Germline V gene sequence: CDR1 MGHRA, CDR2 YSYEKL. This CDR3 contains 13 residues. Written as DNA, the CDR3 is TGCGCCAGCAGCCAACTAGTGAATCAGCCCCAGCATTTT. Translation: CASSQLVNQPQHF.

The gene calls are TRBV9 and TRBJ2-1, with D maybe TRBD2 (6 bases). The CDR3 consists of 14 residues. CDR1 is SGDLS, CDR2 YYNGEE, per germline. The ends were cut back, 3 bases at V and 3 bases at J, with 10 bases in the middle. The CDR3 sequence is CASSEEGFYNEQFF. The CDR3 DNA is TGTGCCAGCAGCGAGGAGGGTTTCTACAATGAGCAGTTCTTC.

This rearrangement joins TRBV5-1 to TRBJ1-2; no reliable D call. Per the germline V gene, CDR1 is SGHRS and CDR2 is YFSETQ. V lost 0 bases to trimming and J lost 5 bases, with 11 bases between them. This CDR3 comprises 14 residues. The CDR3 is CASSLEASGYGYTF. Here the CDR3 DNA reads TGCGCCAGCAGCTTGGAGGCCAGTGGGTATGGCTACACCTTC.

This clone was picked up one time. The chain is built from TRBV6-1 and TRBJ1-5, with D uncertain. The CDR3 covers 19 residues. Trimming pared 4 bases from V and 3 bases from J, leaving 25 bases between. Germline assignment: CDR1 MNHNS and CDR2 SASEGT. This CDR3 reads CASSGRTRLWLGSNQPQHF. CDR3 in DNA: TGTGCCAGCAGTGGGAGGACTCGTCTATGGCTAGGTTCCAATCAGCCCCAGCATTTT.

This chain links TRBV7-8 with TRBJ2-4; D gene uncertain. The ends were cut back, 7 bases at V and 0 bases at J, with 16 bases in the middle. This CDR3 region has 16 residues. CDR1 and CDR2 from the germline V gene are SGHVS and FQNEAQ. CDR3 sequence: CASTHGRVAAKNIQYF. For the CDR3, the DNA is TGTGCCAGCACCCATGGTAGGGTGGCAGCCAAAAACATTCAGTACTTC.

The chain is built from TRBV18 and TRBJ2-7; D unclear. The CDR3 spans 13 residues. Germline V CDR1 and CDR2: KGHSH, LQKENI. The V gene lost 2 bases and the J gene lost 2 bases, with 7 bases spanning the gap. CDR3 nucleotide sequence: TGTGCCAGCTCACCAGTCGAAACCTACGAGCAGTACTTC. As protein: CASSPVETYEQYF.

The rearrangement uses TRBV4-1 and TRBJ1-4, with D uncertain. CDR1 and CDR2 (germline): MGHRA, YSYEKL. This CDR3 is 16 amino acids long. V dropped 0 bases and J dropped 0 bases, with 8 bases sitting between them. The CDR3 DNA sequence: TGCGCCAGCAGCCAAGATGGGATCCCAACTAATGAAAAACTGTTTTTT. Amino acid sequence: CASSQDGIPTNEKLFF.

V usage is TRBV6-1 and J usage is TRBJ2-3; possible D gene TRBD2, 5 bases. Trimming took 3 bases from V and 3 from J, leaving 10 bases between them. Germline-derived CDR1 and CDR2 are MNHNS and SASEGT. CDR3 length: 14 amino acids. CDR3 DNA: TGTGCCAGCAGTGATACTAGTTTAACAGATACGCAGTATTTT. This sequence encodes CASSDTSLTDTQYF.

The rearrangement links TRBV6-5 to TRBJ2-5; D gene unclear. The CDR3 is 13 residues long. Trimming stripped 5 bases from V and 3 bases from J, with 10 bases between. Germline V gives CDR1 MNHEY, CDR2 SVGAGI. CDR3 amino acids: CASSLDPEETQYF. The CDR3 region has the DNA TGTGCCAGCAGTCTGGACCCCGAAGAGACCCAGTACTTC.

The chain couples TRBV6-6 to TRBJ1-1; a weak D match, TRBD1 (5 bases). V was shortened by 6 bases and J by 4 bases, with 12 bases between the two germline ends. CDR3 size: 13 residues. Germline loops: CDR1 MNHNY, CDR2 SVGAGI (reference sequence). The DNA for the CDR3 is TGTGCCAGCAGCCGGACAATGGGCACTGAAGCTTTCTTT. This gives the protein CASSRTMGTEAFF.

This chain connects TRBV27 to TRBJ1-2; tentative D call: TRBD1 (5 bases). The V end lost 6 bases, the J end lost 5 bases, and 22 bases lay between the germline ends. The CDR3 length is 16 residues. Germline values: CDR1 MNHEY, CDR2 SMNVEV (reference sequence). The CDR3 coding sequence is TGTGCCAGCAGCATAACAAAGAAAGACAGCATTTATGGCTACACCTTC. Amino acid sequence: CASSITKKDSIYGYTF.

J is TRBJ2-3 and V is TRBV11-2; 7 bases are shared with TRBD2. The V segment lost 1 base and the J segment 1 base; nucleotides outside the gene matches: 2. CDR3 length: 15 amino acids. CDR1 and CDR2 from the germline V gene are SGHAT and FQNNGV. CDR3 in DNA: TGTGCCAGCAGCTTAGGCGGGGGAGGCACAGATACGCAGTATTTT. Its translation is CASSLGGGGTDTQYF.